The 30 T cell receptor beta chains listed next were all sequenced from one sample in a study of shared clonotypes between healthy human individuals. Data came from immunoSEQ multiplex PCR; TCRdb stores just in-frame clones and leaves some out. In the table there are 2 million to 2.5 million clones, 85% to 95% of which are singletons. Positive CCR7 selection of CD45RO-negative cells yielded the naive CD8 cells, and terminally differentiated effector memory CD45RA+ cells were excluded. Sequencing was carried out using naive CD8+ T cells from PBMCs. The receptors come from a young man in good health. Some clones in this sample may be carry-over from other donors' samples.

The V and J genes are TRBV10-3 and TRBJ1-1; no definite D call. The CDR3 runs 15 residues. CDR1 is ENHRY, CDR2 SYGVKD, per germline. V lost 10 bases, J lost 1 base, and 19 bases lay in between. CDR3 DNA: TGTGCCACCAAGGAGGGCCCGGAGGCGAACACTGAAGCTTTCTTT. Translated: CATKEGPEANTEAFF.

CDR3 in amino acids: CASSEDRGSNQPQHF. CDR3 DNA: TGTGCCAGCAGTGAGGACAGGGGATCCAATCAGCCCCAGCATTTT. The J gene is TRBJ1-5, the V gene TRBV2; 9 nucleotides align to TRBD1. Looked up from germline, CDR1 is SNHLY and CDR2 is FYNNEI. J was trimmed by 3 bases and V by 3 bases; bases with no gene match: 3. The CDR3 contains 15 residues.

The chain combines TRBV9 with TRBJ2-1, with a weak D call TRBD2 (6 bases). The germline CDR1 and CDR2 sequences are SGDLS and YYNGEE. The CDR3 is made up of 16 amino acids. Trimming removed 0 bases at V and 0 bases at J, with 10 bases between. The CDR3 nucleotides read TGTGCCAGCAGCGTAGCCGCCGGGAGCTCCTACAATGAGCAGTTCTTC. This sequence encodes CASSVAAGSSYNEQFF.

The V gene is TRBV4-1, the J gene TRBJ1-1; D is unresolved. Trimming removed 3 bases from V and 1 base from J, with 12 bases in between. The CDR3 spans 15 residues. CDR1 is MGHRA, CDR2 YSYEKL, per germline. The CDR3 sequence: CASSHVGGENTEAFF. CDR3 sequence (DNA): TGCGCCAGCAGCCACGTTGGAGGTGAGAACACTGAAGCTTTCTTT.

About this clone itself: Other DNA sequences in the same sample also yield this CDR3. The chain couples TRBV27 to TRBJ2-1, with D maybe TRBD1 (7 bases). CDR1 MNHEY and CDR2 SMNVEV come from the germline V gene (reference sequence). The CDR3 runs 16 residues. Trimming stripped 0 bases from V and 4 bases from J, with 13 bases between. CDR3 DNA: TGTGCCAGCAGTTTATCTGCGGGGACAGCGTACAATGAGCAGTTCTTC. Protein product: CASSLSAGTAYNEQFF.

The gene calls are TRBV23-1 and TRBJ2-7; D unresolved. TRBV23-1 is an ORF, and what it does is uncertain. Trimming stripped 6 bases from V and 0 bases from J, with 12 bases between. The CDR3 has 14 amino acids. The CDR3 region is CASRPDGFSYEQYF. The CDR3 coding sequence is TGCGCCAGCAGACCCGACGGATTCTCCTACGAGCAGTACTTC.

J is TRBJ1-1 and V is TRBV28; 7 bases line up with TRBD1. Germline V gene sequence: CDR1 MDHEN, CDR2 SYDVKM. The V segment lost 6 bases and the J segment 4 bases; nucleotides outside the gene matches: 5. There are 13 residues in the CDR3. The CDR3 loop reads CASSPRGSTEAFF. DNA of the CDR3: TGTGCCAGCAGCCCCAGGGGGAGCACTGAAGCTTTCTTT.

The genes are TRBV15 and TRBJ2-1; 8 bases fit TRBD2. Trimming at V came to 3 bases and at J to 6 bases, leaving 10 bases not matched to a gene. The CDR3 covers 16 residues. Looked up from germline, CDR1 is LNHNV and CDR2 is YYDKDF (reference sequence). This CDR3 is CATSRQTSVGTNEQFF. The CDR3 bases are TGTGCCACCAGCAGGCAGACTAGCGTGGGGACCAATGAGCAGTTCTTC. Variable domain in full (rest from reference TRBV15 and TRBJ2-1): DAMVIQNPRYQVTQFGKPVTLSCSQTLNHNVMYWYQQKSSQAPKLLFHYYDKDFNNEADTPDNFQSRRPNTSFCFLDIRSPGLGDTAMYLCATSRQTSVGTNEQFFGPGTRLTVL.

The V call is TRBV6-1, the J call TRBJ2-7, with D unclear. The CDR3 spans 14 residues. Germline V gives CDR1 MNHNS, CDR2 SASEGT. V lost 3 bases and J lost 3, with 12 bases in between. CDR3 nucleotide sequence: TGTGCCAGCAGTGACCGGGCCCAGGTCTACGAGCAGTACTTC. Its translation is CASSDRAQVYEQYF.

The V call is TRBV7-2, the J call TRBJ2-7, with D perhaps TRBD2 (5 bases). The germline V and J ends were trimmed by 2 bases and 0 bases, with 8 bases remaining between them. From germline, CDR1 is SGHTA and CDR2 FQGNSA. The length of the CDR3 is 14 residues. CDR3 nucleotide sequence: TGTGCCAGCAGCTTACTTGGGAGCTCCTACGAGCAGTACTTC. Its translation: CASSLLGSSYEQYF.

The V and J genes are TRBV7-6 and TRBJ2-2; D is ambiguous. The germline V gene has CDR1 SGHVS and CDR2 FNYEAQ. The CDR3 has 15 residues. The ends were cut back, 7 bases at V and 0 bases at J, with 12 bases in the middle. CDR3 nucleotides: TGTGCCAGCATCCCGCCCCCGGCGAACACCGGGGAGCTGTTTTTT. This codes for CASIPPPANTGELFF.

The chain has TRBV27 and TRBJ2-7; D is possibly TRBD1 (6 bases). The CDR3 is 15 residues long. Germline lookup yields CDR1 MNHEY and CDR2 SMNVEV (reference sequence). With 5 bases removed from V and 2 bases from J, the gap between germline ends came to 16 bases. This chain's CDR3 is CASSTGQSLAYEQYF. The DNA for the CDR3 is TGTGCCAGCAGTACTGGACAGAGTTTAGCCTACGAGCAGTACTTC.

The chain links TRBV11-2 to TRBJ2-3; no clear D gene. V gave up 2 bases and J gave up 2 bases, with 11 bases separating them. The V gene's germline CDR1 is SGHAT and CDR2 FQNNGV. The CDR3 extends over 15 amino acids. Written as DNA, the CDR3 is TGTGCCAGCAGCTTACTCCCGCGGAACACAGATACGCAGTATTTT. Residues: CASSLLPRNTDTQYF.

This clone was seen once. The genes are TRBV10-2 and TRBJ2-7; no firm D call. The CDR3 is 11 amino acids. Looked up from germline, CDR1 is WSHSY and CDR2 is SAAADI. The V end was cut by 5 bases, the J end by 7 bases, with 9 bases between. In nucleotides, the CDR3 is TGCGCCAGCAGTTTCCTTTGGGAGCAGTACTTC. Protein: CASSFLWEQYF.

The chain links TRBV7-9 to TRBJ2-7; D might be TRBD2 (6 bases). The ends were cut back, 0 bases at V and 1 base at J, with 10 bases in the middle. The CDR3 sequence is 15 residues long. Germline V gene lookup returns CDR1 SEHNR and CDR2 FQNEAQ (reference sequence). CDR3 in DNA: TGTGCCAGCAGCTTAGCTGTGGAGGGGTCCTACGAGCAGTACTTC. Its protein product is CASSLAVEGSYEQYF.

V is TRBV5-1 and J is TRBJ2-7; a weak D match, TRBD2 (5 bases). V lost 3 bases to trimming and J lost 4 bases, with 11 bases between them. The CDR3 totals 13 residues. Per the germline V gene, CDR1 is SGHRS and CDR2 is YFSETQ. CDR3: CASSSFSAYEQYF. CDR3 coding DNA: TGCGCCAGCAGCTCATTTAGCGCATACGAGCAGTACTTC.

This clone was observed a single time. The J gene is TRBJ1-3, the V gene TRBV27; no firm D call. Per germline, CDR1 MNHEY and CDR2 SMNVEV (reference sequence). V gave up 0 bases and J gave up 0 bases, with 6 bases separating them. The CDR3 length is 15 residues. This CDR3 is CASSLSKYSGNTIYF. The DNA of the CDR3 is TGTGCCAGCAGTTTATCTAAATACTCTGGAAACACCATATATTTT.

Only one count was recorded for this clone. V usage is TRBV5-4 and J usage is TRBJ1-2; 8 bases fit TRBD1. The CDR3 has 14 amino acids. Trimming cost V 0 bases and J 8 bases; bases outside gene matches: 6. Per germline, CDR1 SGHNT and CDR2 YYREEE (reference sequence). The CDR3: CASSLDRGVKGYTF. In DNA form, the CDR3 reads TGTGCCAGCAGCTTGGACAGGGGGGTAAAAGGCTACACCTTC.

The chain combines TRBV11-1 with TRBJ2-2; D gene unclear. V dropped 6 bases and J dropped 7 bases, with 6 bases sitting between them. Germline V gene data show CDR1 as SGHAT and CDR2 as FQDESV (reference sequence). The length of the CDR3 is 11 residues. CDR3 nucleotides: TGTGCCAGCAGGTCAAACGGGGAGCTGTTTTTT. Protein: CASRSNGELFF. The full variable domain, with the rest looked up from reference TRBV11-1 and TRBJ2-2, is EAEVAQSPRYKITEKSQAVAFWCDPISGHATLYWYRQILGQGPELLVQFQDESVVDDSQLPKDRFSAERLKGVDSTLKIQPAELGDSAMYLCASRSNGELFFGEGSRLTVL.

Comments on this clone: The same CDR3 can be traced to other DNA sequences in this sample. The genes are TRBV14 and TRBJ2-7, with D hard to call. The CDR3 length is 11 residues. Germline loops: CDR1 SGHDN, CDR2 FVKESK. V was pared by 2 bases and J by 3 bases, with 2 bases between. In DNA, the CDR3 is TGTGCCAGCAGCCAATACTACGAGCAGTACTTC. The encoded protein is CASSQYYEQYF.

This clone turned up a few times. The gene calls are TRBV6-1 and TRBJ2-2; no reliable D call. Trimming cost V 3 bases and J 6 bases, with 8 bases left between them. CDR1 and CDR2 from the germline V gene are MNHNS and SASEGT. This CDR3 has 13 amino acids. This CDR3 reads CASSDFEAGELFF. The CDR3 DNA reads TGTGCCAGCAGTGATTTCGAGGCCGGGGAGCTGTTTTTT.

The gene calls are TRBV9 and TRBJ2-3; TRBD2 agrees at 9 bases. The CDR3 has 15 residues. CDR1 is SGDLS, CDR2 YYNGEE, per germline. V gave up 3 bases and J gave up 0 bases; unmatched junction bases: 2. The CDR3 DNA sequence: TGTGCCAGCAGCGAAACTAGCGGGAGCACAGATACGCAGTATTTT. Residues: CASSETSGSTDTQYF.

The chain has TRBV6-6 and TRBJ2-1; 7 bases map to TRBD2. The CDR3 spans 14 residues. Losses at the gene ends were 5 bases for V and 2 bases for J; bases not matched to a gene: 3. Germline V lookup: CDR1 MNHNY, CDR2 SVGAGI (reference sequence). CDR3 in amino acids: CASSLGGTYNEQFF. In DNA, the CDR3 is TGTGCCAGCAGTCTGGGGGGGACCTACAATGAGCAGTTCTTC.

The rearrangement uses TRBV19 and TRBJ1-1; TRBD1 is a possible D gene (5 bases). Trimming stripped 3 bases from V and 4 bases from J, with 15 bases between. There are 15 residues in the CDR3. Germline V gives CDR1 LNHDA, CDR2 SQIVND (reference sequence). The CDR3 coding sequence is TGTGCCAGTAGTATGAAGGGGATCAGAATCACTGAAGCTTTCTTT. It specifies CASSMKGIRITEAFF. Based on the CDR3 plus reference TRBV19 and TRBJ1-1, the full variable domain is DGGITQSPKYLFRKEGQNVTLSCEQNLNHDAMYWYRQDPGQGLRLIYYSQIVNDFQKGDIAEGYSVSREKKESFPLTVTSAQKNPTAFYLCASSMKGIRITEAFFGQGTRLTVV.

V usage is TRBV4-1 and J usage is TRBJ2-5; TRBD1 is a possible D gene (6 bases). The CDR3 length is 14 residues. The V gene's germline CDR1 is MGHRA and CDR2 YSYEKL. Trimming took 1 base from V and 5 from J, leaving 11 bases between them. Written as DNA, the CDR3 is TGCGCCAGCAGCCAAGTACAGGGTCTGGAGACCCAGTACTTC. Translation: CASSQVQGLETQYF.

The chain couples TRBV20-1 to TRBJ2-7; perhaps D is TRBD1 or TRBD2 (5 bases each). The CDR3 loop spans 11 amino acids. Germline lookup yields CDR1 DFQATT and CDR2 SNEGSKA (reference sequence). The V end lost 5 bases, the J end lost 4 bases, and 9 bases lay between the germline ends. This CDR3 reads CSAGDPYEQYF. The CDR3 DNA reads TGCAGTGCTGGGGACCCATACGAGCAGTACTTC.

The V call is TRBV9, the J call TRBJ2-7; D uncertain. This CDR3 region has 15 residues. V was cut by 0 bases and J by 4 bases, with 14 bases left in between. Germline V gives CDR1 SGDLS, CDR2 YYNGEE. The CDR3 DNA sequence: TGTGCCAGCAGCGTAGCTTCCGGTTTCCCTTACGAGCAGTACTTC. This gives the protein CASSVASGFPYEQYF.

The chain couples TRBV27 to TRBJ2-7, with TRBD2 identical over 16 bases. J lost 3 bases, V lost 2 bases, and 13 bases had no gene match. Germline V gene data show CDR1 as MNHEY and CDR2 as SMNVEV (reference sequence). This CDR3 is 20 amino acids long. CDR3 in amino acids: CASSLVPAGLAGGRNYEQYF. In DNA form, the CDR3 reads TGTGCCAGCAGTTTAGTTCCCGCGGGACTAGCGGGAGGGAGAAACTACGAGCAGTACTTC.

The CDR3 DNA follows: TGTGCCAGCAGCGTAGGCCCGAACAGCCAAGAGACCCAGTACTTC. Encoded protein: CASSVGPNSQETQYF. This chain joins TRBV9 and TRBJ2-5; D unclear. V lost 0 bases to trimming and J lost 1 base, with 10 bases between them. The CDR3 loop spans 15 amino acids. From germline, CDR1 is SGDLS and CDR2 YYNGEE.

The gene calls are TRBV4-3 and TRBJ1-3; D is uncertain. The CDR3 sequence is 16 residues long. The V gene's germline CDR1 is LGHNA and CDR2 YSLEER. V was shortened by 0 bases and J by 0 bases, with 9 bases between the two germline ends. The DNA for the CDR3 is TGCGCCAGCAGCCAAGATAGGGCCCTCTCTGGAAACACCATATATTTT. Translation: CASSQDRALSGNTIYF.